The 21 T cell receptor beta chains in this list originate from one sample, sequenced in a study of blood T cell repertoires in COVID-19. Data came from immunoSEQ multiplex PCR; TCRdb stores just in-frame clones and leaves some out. Here the sample spans approximately 300,000 clones, just under 85% being singletons. Material for sequencing was peripheral blood. These receptors were collected from a woman aged 45 to 65 with active or convalescent COVID-19.

This clone has more than one count but fewer than ten. J is TRBJ1-2 and V is TRBV7-2; a possible D gene is TRBD1 (5 bases). This CDR3 spans 16 amino acids. The germline V gene has CDR1 SGHTA and CDR2 FQGNSA. Trimming took off 5 bases at V and 1 base at J, with 17 bases between the two ends. The CDR3 DNA reads TGTGCCAGCAGCCACAGTAGGTGGAGGGGTAACTATGGCTACACCTTC. Protein product: CASSHSRWRGNYGYTF.

The gene calls are TRBV18 and TRBJ1-1; 7 bases match TRBD1. V shed 5 bases, J shed 1 base, and the junction held 4 bases outside the gene matches. CDR3 size: 14 residues. Germline V CDR1 and CDR2: KGHSH, LQKENI. The CDR3, as DNA: TGTGCCAGCTCAATTCAGGGGGAGAACACTGAAGCTTTCTTT. Translated, it gives CASSIQGENTEAFF.

The table lists this clone with many counts. The J gene is TRBJ2-3, the V gene TRBV7-2; 9 nucleotides line up with TRBD1. The J segment lost 0 bases and the V segment lost 5 bases, leaving 6 bases of the junction unmatched. CDR3 length: 16 amino acids. Germline CDR1 is SGHTA and CDR2 is FQGNSA. The CDR3 DNA reads as TGTGCCAGCAGCGCCAGACAGGGGGGGAGCACAGATACGCAGTATTTT. Translation gives CASSARQGGSTDTQYF.

This clone was counted between two and nine times. This chain joins TRBV23-1 and TRBJ2-7, with TRBD2 identical over 12 bases. TRBV23-1 is assigned to the ORF class and has an uncertain function. V lost 8 bases and J lost 7; bases outside the gene matches: 9. The CDR3 length is 14 residues. In DNA form, the CDR3 reads TGCGCCAGCTTCGTACTAGCGGGAGGATGGGAGCAGTACTTC. Encoded protein: CASFVLAGGWEQYF.

The chain joins TRBV2 to TRBJ2-2; tentative D call: TRBD2 (6 bases). CDR3 length: 15 residues. Trimming removed 8 bases from V and 4 bases from J, with 17 bases in between. Germline CDR1 and CDR2: SNHLY and FYNNEI. Here the CDR3 reads CASLRRETVTGELFF. CDR3 DNA: TGTGCCAGCCTGAGGCGGGAAACGGTCACCGGGGAGCTGTTTTTT.

In its sample, this clone was seen once. The chain employs TRBV18 and TRBJ2-1, with unresolved D. Trimming removed 2 bases at V and 0 bases at J, with 11 bases between. Germline V gives CDR1 KGHSH, CDR2 LQKENI. The length of the CDR3 is 16 residues. CDR3 protein: CASSPNTFSSYNEQFF. The CDR3 DNA reads as TGTGCCAGCTCACCAAATACTTTTAGCTCCTACAATGAGCAGTTCTTC.

The chain uses TRBV4-1 and TRBJ2-1, with D perhaps TRBD2 (6 bases). Germline V gene data show CDR1 as MGHRA and CDR2 as YSYEKL. CDR3 length: 17 residues. Trimming took 0 bases from V and 8 from J, leaving 20 bases between them. Here the CDR3 DNA reads TGCGCCAGCAGCCAAGATCCGGCGGCTAGCGATGGGTATGAGCAGTTCTTC. It encodes CASSQDPAASDGYEQFF.

In its sample, this clone was seen a few times. The rearrangement joins TRBV10-2 to TRBJ1-2, with 10 bases matching TRBD1. J was trimmed by 6 bases and V by 0 bases; bases with no gene match: 1. The germline V gene encodes CDR1 WSHSY and CDR2 SAAADI. The length of the CDR3 is 14 residues. Here the CDR3 DNA reads TGCGCCAGCAGTGAGTCGGGACAGGGGCATGGCTACACCTTC. Its translation: CASSESGQGHGYTF.

This chain uses TRBV27 with TRBJ1-6, with D hard to call. Germline V CDR1 and CDR2: MNHEY, SMNVEV (reference sequence). Trimming left V 6 bases short and J 3 bases short, with 18 bases between. The CDR3 is 17 amino acids. This chain's CDR3 is CASSLEYGEGYNSPLHF. The CDR3 DNA is TGTGCCAGCAGCCTAGAGTATGGGGAGGGCTATAATTCACCCCTCCACTTT.

The gene calls are TRBV28 and TRBJ2-7, with 10 bases that match TRBD2. J was trimmed by 6 bases and V by 3 bases; bases with no gene match: 11. Germline V lookup: CDR1 MDHEN, CDR2 SYDVKM. The CDR3 sequence is 16 residues long. The CDR3 DNA reads TGTGCCAGCAGTTTGCCCCTAGCGGGAGCTCGGGCCGAGCAGTACTTC. Its protein is CASSLPLAGARAEQYF.

The chain combines TRBV5-6 with TRBJ2-3; the D gene is possibly TRBD2 (7 bases). Germline lookup yields CDR1 SGHDT and CDR2 YYEEEE. V lost 2 bases, J lost 5 bases, and 15 bases lay in between. The CDR3 is 15 residues long. CDR3 DNA: TGTGCCAGCAGCTTAGGGGGAGGGCCGTTAGATACGCAGTATTTT. This sequence encodes CASSLGGGPLDTQYF.

The V gene is TRBV5-1, the J gene TRBJ1-4, with TRBD1 identical over 9 bases. In germline, CDR1 is SGHRS, CDR2 YFSETQ. After removal of 5 bases from V and 5 bases from J, the junction contained 7 bases not matched to a gene. There are 15 residues in the CDR3. The CDR3 nucleotides read TGCGCCAGCAGGCTAACAGGGGGCCCCAATGAAAAACTGTTTTTT. Translating it yields CASRLTGGPNEKLFF.

This clone has just a few counts. The chain joins TRBV28 to TRBJ2-7, with TRBD1 matching 7 bases. The V and J ends lost 7 bases and 4 bases, in that order; junction bases with no gene match: 4. Looked up from germline, CDR1 is MDHEN and CDR2 is SYDVKM. The CDR3 sequence is 12 residues long. As DNA, the CDR3 is TGTGCCAGCAATCTACAGGGGTACGAGCAGTACTTC. This codes for CASNLQGYEQYF.

V and J are TRBV5-1 and TRBJ1-4; 10 nucleotides agree with TRBD1. The CDR3 runs 15 residues. J was trimmed by 7 bases and V by 3 bases; bases with no gene match: 6. Germline V gives CDR1 SGHRS, CDR2 YFSETQ. CDR3: CASSSRDRGTEKLFF. The CDR3 bases are TGCGCCAGCAGCTCCAGGGACAGGGGAACTGAAAAACTGTTTTTT.

The chain is built from TRBV18 and TRBJ2-5; D possibly corresponds to TRBD2 (5 bases). This CDR3 is 13 amino acids long. Per germline, CDR1 KGHSH and CDR2 LQKENI. V was pared by 2 bases and J by 5 bases, with 9 bases between. CDR3 bases: TGTGCCAGCTCACCAAGAGGGCTGGAGACCCAGTACTTC. Protein sequence: CASSPRGLETQYF.

The chain recombines TRBV9 with TRBJ1-2; possible D gene TRBD1, 6 bases. Germline V CDR1 and CDR2: SGDLS, YYNGEE. The length of the CDR3 is 14 residues. V gave up 4 bases and J gave up 4 bases, with 14 bases separating them. This chain's CDR3 is CASSPETGFYGYTF. CDR3 nucleotides: TGTGCCAGCAGCCCCGAGACAGGCTTCTATGGCTACACCTTC.

The chain uses TRBV5-1 and TRBJ2-7, with D possibly TRBD1 on 5 matching bases. Trimming removed 0 bases at V and 1 base at J, with 11 bases between. This CDR3 contains 15 residues. CDR1 is SGHRS and CDR2 is YFSETQ in the germline V gene. CDR3 loop: CASSLESRASYEQYF. The CDR3 bases are TGCGCCAGCAGCTTGGAGAGCAGGGCTTCCTACGAGCAGTACTTC. Variable domain in full (rest from reference TRBV5-1 and TRBJ2-7): KAGVTQTPRYLIKTRGQQVTLSCSPISGHRSVSWYQQTPGQGLQFLFEYFSETQRNKGNFPGRFSGRQFSNSRSEMNVSTLELGDSALYLCASSLESRASYEQYFGPGTRLTVT.

The J gene is TRBJ1-4, the V gene TRBV10-3; 7 nucleotides agree with TRBD1. Per the germline V gene, CDR1 is ENHRY and CDR2 is SYGVKD. The V gene end was trimmed by 4 bases and the J gene end by 7 bases; junction bases not matched to a gene: 12. CDR3 length: 16 amino acids. For the CDR3, the DNA is TGTGCCATCAGTGGAGGGGGCAGGGGAGGTAGTGAAAAACTGTTTTTT. This sequence encodes CAISGGGRGGSEKLFF.

The chain has TRBV29-1 and TRBJ1-1, with D unresolved. The CDR3 length is 12 residues. CDR1 is SQVTM and CDR2 is ANQGSEA in the germline V gene. V was clipped by 5 bases and J by 1 base, with 8 bases between them. The CDR3 sequence: CSVRIANTEAFF. Written as DNA, the CDR3 is TGCAGCGTTCGCATAGCGAACACTGAAGCTTTCTTT.

This chain connects TRBV29-1 to TRBJ2-7, with 7 bases aligning to TRBD1. From germline, CDR1 is SQVTM and CDR2 ANQGSEA. The ends lost 6 bases at V and 3 bases at J; junction bases unmatched: 11. There are 14 residues in the CDR3. The CDR3 is CSVEQGMGGYEQYF. The CDR3 bases are TGCAGCGTAGAACAGGGGATGGGTGGCTACGAGCAGTACTTC.

The chain links TRBV18 to TRBJ2-2, with D possibly TRBD1 on 6 matching bases. CDR1 KGHSH and CDR2 LQKENI come from the germline V gene. Trimming pared 1 base from V and 5 bases from J, leaving 20 bases between. This CDR3 is 18 amino acids long. CDR3 nucleotide sequence: TGTGCCAGCTCACCACTCCACCAGGGGCCAGGCATAACCGGGGAGCTGTTTTTT. It encodes CASSPLHQGPGITGELFF. The full variable domain, rest sourced from reference TRBV18 and TRBJ2-2, is NAGVMQNPRHLVRRRGQEARLRCSPMKGHSHVYWYRQLPEEGLKFMVYLQKENIIDESGMPKERFSAEFPKEGPSILRIQQVVRGDSAAYFCASSPLHQGPGITGELFFGEGSRLTVL.